A single sample gave rise to the 5 T cell receptor beta chains below, sequenced in a study of T cell repertoires in cytomegalovirus infection. Using its own MiXCR run on the reads, TCRdb lists one record per CDR3 protein. The data contain hundreds of thousands of distinct CDR3 sequences, around 32% of them seen just once; the ten biggest clones take up 18%. Which antigens these TCRs recognize remains unknown. Specimen: cultured PBMCs, collected from culture after CMV antigen stimulation. The receptors shown here come from a human donor in good health (CMV status not recorded). Some clones in this sample may be carry-over from other donors' samples.

This clonotype has a handful of counts. V usage is TRBV4-2 and J usage is TRBJ2-5; 8 bases are shared with TRBD2. The CDR3 consists of 17 residues. Trimming cost V 4 bases and J 5 bases; bases outside gene matches: 15. From germline, CDR1 is LGHNA and CDR2 YNFKEQ. CDR3 bases: TGTGCCAGCAGCCCCCGGTCGGTCGGGGGGGCCGAGGAGACCCAGTACTTC. Translation: CASSPRSVGGAEETQYF.

V gene TRBV7-2 combines with J gene TRBJ2-5; TRBD2 matches 9 bases. The CDR3 consists of 14 residues. Germline loops: CDR1 SGHTA, CDR2 FQGNSA. V shed 1 base and J 5 bases; nucleotides not matched to a gene: 2. The CDR3 here is CASSLGGRAETQYF. As DNA, the CDR3 is TGTGCCAGCAGCTTAGGCGGGAGGGCGGAGACCCAGTACTTC. Full variable domain (missing parts from reference TRBV7-2 and TRBJ2-5): GAGVSQSPSNKVTEKGKDVELRCDPISGHTALYWYRQSLGQGLEFLIYFQGNSAPDKSGLPSDRFSAERTGGSVSTLTIQRTQQEDSAVYLCASSLGGRAETQYFGPGTRLLVL.

This chain uses TRBV20-1 with TRBJ2-3; a weak D match, TRBD2 (6 bases). Deletions cut 5 bases from V and 2 bases from J, with 17 bases between. Germline lookup yields CDR1 DFQATT and CDR2 SNEGSKA (reference sequence). CDR3 length equals 15 residues. The CDR3 reads CSAPRLGRATDTQYF. CDR3 nucleotides: TGCAGTGCTCCCCGACTAGGTCGGGCCACAGATACGCAGTATTTT.

V usage is TRBV7-9 and J usage is TRBJ1-2; D perhaps matches TRBD1 (5 bases). Trimming took off 3 bases at V and 6 bases at J, with 11 bases between the two ends. Germline loops: CDR1 SEHNR, CDR2 FQNEAQ (reference sequence). This CDR3 spans 13 amino acids. The CDR3 DNA reads as TGTGCCAGCAGCTTGAGGGGTATGCATGGCTACACCTTC. The encoded protein is CASSLRGMHGYTF.

This chain joins TRBV7-2 and TRBJ2-2; 7 bases map to TRBD2. The V gene's germline CDR1 is SGHTA and CDR2 FQGNSA. V trimming: 1 base; J trimming: 3 bases; junction bases outside the gene matches: 5. The CDR3 runs to 16 residues. Here the CDR3 reads CASSLGPSGYTGELFF. The CDR3 region has the DNA TGTGCCAGCAGCTTAGGGCCTAGCGGATACACCGGGGAGCTGTTTTTT. Combining the CDR3 with reference TRBV7-2 and TRBJ2-2 gives the whole variable domain GAGVSQSPSNKVTEKGKDVELRCDPISGHTALYWYRQSLGQGLEFLIYFQGNSAPDKSGLPSDRFSAERTGGSVSTLTIQRTQQEDSAVYLCASSLGPSGYTGELFFGEGSRLTVL.